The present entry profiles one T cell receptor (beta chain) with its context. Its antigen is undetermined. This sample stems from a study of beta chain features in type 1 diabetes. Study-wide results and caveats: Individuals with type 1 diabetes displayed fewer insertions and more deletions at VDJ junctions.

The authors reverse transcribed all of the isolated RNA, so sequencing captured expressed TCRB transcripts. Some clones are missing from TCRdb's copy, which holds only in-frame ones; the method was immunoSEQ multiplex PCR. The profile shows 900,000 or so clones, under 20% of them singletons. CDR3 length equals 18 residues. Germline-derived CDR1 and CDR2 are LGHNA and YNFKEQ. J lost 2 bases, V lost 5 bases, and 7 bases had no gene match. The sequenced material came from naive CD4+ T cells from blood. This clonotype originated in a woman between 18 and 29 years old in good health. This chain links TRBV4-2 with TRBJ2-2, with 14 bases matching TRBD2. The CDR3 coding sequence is TGTGCCAGCAGCAGTCGACTAGCGGGAGGGAGAAACACCGGGGAGCTGTTTTTT. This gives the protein CASSSRLAGGRNTGELFF.